This T cell receptor beta chain was captured in a study of blood T cell repertoires in COVID-19. Study information: Acute and convalescent COVID-19 specimens originated in the United States, Italy and Spain.

Measured with immunoSEQ multiplex PCR; TCRdb has only the in-frame clones, and not every one. The sample lists about 250,000 clones, around 83% seen once, with approximately 5.4% in the top ten. CDR3 length: 12 amino acids. The V gene's germline CDR1 is SNHLY and CDR2 FYNNEI. The germline V and J ends were trimmed by 8 bases and 4 bases, with 10 bases remaining between them. The chain recombines TRBV2 with TRBJ2-3; D remains unclear. The receptor's source is a man of 80 years or more with acute or convalescent COVID-19. The material sequenced was peripheral blood. Written as DNA, the CDR3 is TGTGCCAGCCTTTACTCCGCAGATACGCAGTATTTT. It translates to CASLYSADTQYF. The entire variable domain, with the rest obtained from reference TRBV2 and TRBJ2-3, is as follows: EPEVTQTPSHQVTQMGQEVILRCVPISNHLYFYWYRQILGQKVEFLVSFYNNEISEKSEIFDDQFSVERPDGSNFTLKIRSTKLEDSAMYFCASLYSADTQYFGPGTRLTVL.